This entry lists 25 T cell receptor beta chains sequenced from one sample in a study of blood T cells in healthy people across ages (dated by TCRdb to the mid-2010s). The method was 5' RACE. A second PCR of about 6 to 11 cycles was performed with a sample-barcoded 5' primer and a J-beta primer mix. In TCRdb, the public reads were trimmed at Q25 with fastp and aligned with MiXCR, with productive beta chains retained. Rows are unified per CDR3 protein, each entry keeping the most common DNA and genes. This sample gives around 2 million distinct CDR3 sequences in total; 39% of them show up just once. In total, the top ten clones hold 23% of the sample. The sequencing input was blood. These receptors were collected from a human donor in good health.

The chain employs TRBV7-9 and TRBJ2-7; D not resolved. V was cut by 5 bases and J by 4 bases, with 15 bases left in between. Germline CDR1 and CDR2: SEHNR and FQNEAQ (reference sequence). The CDR3 consists of 14 residues. CDR3 protein: CASSDRPNSYEQYF. CDR3 bases: TGTGCCAGCAGCGATCGCCCCAACAGTTACGAGCAGTACTTC.

This clonotype has only a few counts. An end of the junction differs from the germline gene, which may be a read error. This sequence joins TRBV4-3 and TRBJ2-3; TRBD2 is a possible D gene (6 bases). This CDR3 has 16 residues. CDR1 LGHNA and CDR2 YSLEER come from the germline V gene. The CDR3 sequence: CASSQDWRGGTDTQYF. DNA of the CDR3: TGTGCCAGCAGCCAAGATTGGCGGGGAGGAACAGATACGCAGTATTTT.

Here the CDR3 DNA reads TGTGCCAGCAGTTACTTTCGGGACAGGGCCCACAATGAGCAGTTCTTC. It is translated as CASSYFRDRAHNEQFF. V and J are TRBV6-6 and TRBJ2-1; TRBD1 matches 9 bases. The CDR3 is 16 amino acids. J lost 5 bases, V lost 1 base, and 6 bases had no gene match. Germline V CDR1 and CDR2: MNHNY, SVGAGI (reference sequence).

The chain recombines TRBV6-7 with TRBJ2-3; 13 bases are a match to TRBD2. TRBV6-7 is placed among ORFs of uncertain function. This CDR3 is 18 amino acids long. V lost 3 bases, J lost 4 bases, and 10 bases stayed unmatched. The CDR3 spells CASSYPGTSGKWSDTQYF. CDR3 nucleotide sequence: TGTGCCAGCAGTTATCCCGGGACTAGCGGGAAGTGGTCAGATACGCAGTATTTT.

This clonotype has just a few counts. The chain links TRBV10-3 to TRBJ2-3; D may be TRBD1 (6 bases). The CDR3 is made up of 16 amino acids. CDR1 and CDR2 from the germline V gene are ENHRY and SYGVKD. The V and J ends lost 5 bases and 4 bases respectively, with 19 bases between them. In DNA, the CDR3 is TGTGCCATCAGTATAGCACAGGGTGCTGGCTCAGATACGCAGTATTTT. Its protein is CAISIAQGAGSDTQYF.

This clonotype was seen only a few times. This sequence joins TRBV28 and TRBJ2-7; no clear D. Between the trimmed V and J ends, which lost 6 bases and 0 bases, there was a span of 6 bases. Looked up from germline, CDR1 is MDHEN and CDR2 is SYDVKM. This CDR3 comprises 12 residues. The CDR3 spells CASRLSSYEQYF. The DNA of the CDR3 is TGTGCCAGCAGACTGAGCTCCTACGAGCAGTACTTC. The full variable domain, in which reference TRBV28 and TRBJ2-7 provide the parts outside the CDR3, is DVKVTQSSRYLVKRTGEKVFLECVQDMDHENMFWYRQDPGLGLRLIYFSYDVKMKEKGDIPEGYSVSREKKERFSLILESASTNQTSMYLCASRLSSYEQYFGPGTRLTVT.

The gene calls are TRBV28 and TRBJ1-4; a possible D gene is TRBD1 (6 bases). The V gene's germline CDR1 is MDHEN and CDR2 SYDVKM. The V gene lost 5 bases and the J gene lost 15 bases, with 19 bases spanning the gap. The CDR3 length is 13 residues. CDR3 sequence (DNA): TGTGCCAGCAGTGGGGGGCATTCAGGGAGGTTGTTTTTT. Its translation: CASSGGHSGRLFF. Drawing the rest from reference TRBV28 and TRBJ1-4, the complete variable domain is DVKVTQSSRYLVKRTGEKVFLECVQDMDHENMFWYRQDPGLGLRLIYFSYDVKMKEKGDIPEGYSVSREKKERFSLILESASTNQTSMYLCASSGGHSGRLFFGSGTQLSVL.

This clonotype was seen repeatedly, ten times or more. The gene calls are TRBV12-5 and TRBJ2-5; D gene ambiguous. The ends were cut back, 8 bases at V and 2 bases at J, with 9 bases in the middle. The CDR3 extends over 12 amino acids. Per germline, CDR1 LGHNT and CDR2 FRNRAP. CDR3 nucleotide sequence: TGTGCTAGTAAGGGTGATCAAGAGACCCAGTACTTC. Translation gives CASKGDQETQYF.

This clonotype has a single count. This chain links TRBV2 with TRBJ1-1; D gene uncertain. The ends were cut back, 7 bases at V and 0 bases at J, with 9 bases in the middle. Germline V gene lookup returns CDR1 SNHLY and CDR2 FYNNEI. The CDR3 spans 13 residues. The CDR3 loop reads CASNQEMNTEAFF. In DNA form, the CDR3 reads TGTGCCAGCAATCAGGAAATGAACACTGAAGCTTTCTTT. The variable domain in full, completed from reference TRBV2 and TRBJ1-1, reads EPEVTQTPSHQVTQMGQEVILRCVPISNHLYFYWYRQILGQKVEFLVSFYNNEISEKSEIFDDQFSVERPDGSNFTLKIRSTKLEDSAMYFCASNQEMNTEAFFGQGTRLTVV.

The chain has TRBV5-1 and TRBJ2-5; possible D gene TRBD1, 6 bases. The last part of the DNA fits TRBJ2-7 better; the J call may be wrong. Germline V gene lookup returns CDR1 SGHRS and CDR2 YFSETQ. The length of the CDR3 is 15 residues. In nucleotides, the CDR3 is TGCGCCAGCATGCCCAGTCAACAGGGAATCTACGAGCAGTACTTC. This sequence encodes CASMPSQQGIYEQYF.

The table lists this clonotype with a few counts. The V call is TRBV6-5, the J call TRBJ2-7; the D call may be TRBD1 or TRBD2 (5 bases each). With 4 bases removed from V and 5 bases from J, the gap between germline ends came to 15 bases. Germline loops: CDR1 MNHEY, CDR2 SVGAGI. This CDR3 has 14 amino acids. The DNA of the CDR3 is TGTGCCAGCAGTTCCCAAGGGGACGGCGACGAGCAGTACTTC. Protein sequence: CASSSQGDGDEQYF.

This chain connects TRBV25-1 to TRBJ2-5; a weak D match, TRBD2 (5 bases). Germline CDR1 reads MGHDK; CDR2 reads SYGVNS. The CDR3 length is 14 residues. Trimming shortened V by 5 bases and J by 2 bases, and 12 bases separated the two germline ends. The CDR3 here is CASSNPTMQETQYF. The CDR3 DNA follows: TGTGCCAGCAGTAATCCGACTATGCAAGAGACCCAGTACTTC.

This clonotype was counted a few times. This chain joins TRBV27 and TRBJ1-2, with 8 bases aligning to TRBD1. Germline V gives CDR1 MNHEY, CDR2 SMNVEV (reference sequence). This CDR3 comprises 14 residues. V was clipped by 4 bases and J by 4 bases; unmatched bases: 5. CDR3 DNA: TGTGCCAGCAGTTGGTCCGGGACAGGCTATGGCTACACCTTC. It is translated as CASSWSGTGYGYTF.

There are a few counts of this clonotype. The chain recombines TRBV11-1 with TRBJ1-5; D is perhaps TRBD1 (5 bases). Looked up from germline, CDR1 is SGHAT and CDR2 is FQDESV (reference sequence). Trimming cost V 5 bases and J 4 bases, with 18 bases left between them. The CDR3 has 16 residues. The CDR3 sequence is CASSIGLGGPNQPQHF. CDR3 nucleotide sequence: TGTGCCAGCAGCATCGGACTGGGGGGACCTAATCAGCCCCAGCATTTT.

The rearrangement links TRBV20-1 to TRBJ2-1, with D perhaps being TRBD1 or TRBD2 (5 bases each). Trimming took off 0 bases at V and 0 bases at J, with 9 bases between the two ends. CDR1 and CDR2 (germline): DFQATT, SNEGSKA (reference sequence). The CDR3 runs 15 residues. As DNA, the CDR3 is TGCAGTGCTAGAGATGAGGGGACCTCCTACAATGAGCAGTTCTTC. Translation: CSARDEGTSYNEQFF.

This clonotype was detected a few times. J is TRBJ2-5 and V is TRBV7-2, with 9 bases identical to TRBD2. V was clipped by 5 bases and J by 0 bases; unmatched bases: 13. Germline values: CDR1 SGHTA, CDR2 FQGNSA. The CDR3 has 18 amino acids. CDR3 DNA sequence: TGTGCCAGCAGCCCAGGCCTAGCGGGGTCAGCATACCAAGAGACCCAGTACTTC. Protein: CASSPGLAGSAYQETQYF.

This clonotype was counted between two and nine times. The V gene is TRBV7-2, the J gene TRBJ2-5; D perhaps matches TRBD2 (6 bases). CDR3 length: 16 residues. V dropped 5 bases and J dropped 3 bases, with 19 bases sitting between them. Germline-derived CDR1 and CDR2 are SGHTA and FQGNSA. For the CDR3, the DNA is TGTGCCAGCAGCCCTTCACCGGGACTCCGAAAAGAGACCCAGTACTTC. Translation: CASSPSPGLRKETQYF.

This clonotype was observed a few times. This chain links TRBV28 with TRBJ2-7; D not resolved. The CDR3 is 14 amino acids. The germline V gene encodes CDR1 MDHEN and CDR2 SYDVKM. V shed 2 bases and J shed 6 bases, with 14 bases lying between them. The CDR3 DNA sequence: TGTGCCAGCAGTTTAGATATTGTTCCTTCCGAGCAGTACTTC. Amino acid sequence: CASSLDIVPSEQYF.

Points on this clonotype: This clone may be a read error of a much larger clone one base away. The chain recombines TRBV18 with TRBJ2-1, with D unresolved. This CDR3 region has 12 residues. V was cut by 3 bases and J by 10 bases, with 10 bases left in between. Per germline, CDR1 KGHSH and CDR2 LQKENI. The CDR3 loop reads CASSPQAYEQFF. In DNA, the CDR3 is TGTGCCAGCTCACCTCAGGCCTACGAGCAGTTCTTC.

This clonotype was seen repeatedly, ten times or more. The J gene is TRBJ2-5, the V gene TRBV7-9; 7 bases match TRBD1. With 4 bases clipped from V and 0 bases from J, the junction kept 2 bases outside the gene matches. The CDR3 totals 14 residues. Germline V gene data show CDR1 as SEHNR and CDR2 as FQNEAQ (reference sequence). As DNA, the CDR3 is TGTGCCAGCAGCTCGGACAGGTACCAAGAGACCCAGTACTTC. Encoded protein: CASSSDRYQETQYF.

The chain couples TRBV24-1 to TRBJ1-2; no clear D gene. V lost 3 bases, J lost 4 bases, and 20 bases lay in between. The CDR3 covers 17 residues. Germline lookup yields CDR1 KGHDR and CDR2 SFDVKD. The CDR3 protein is CATSDPRASGLGYGYTF. CDR3 DNA sequence: TGTGCCACCAGTGATCCACGGGCGTCCGGTCTTGGCTATGGCTACACCTTC.

The sample holds many counts of this clonotype. The gene calls are TRBV2 and TRBJ1-2; no clear D gene. Looked up from germline, CDR1 is SNHLY and CDR2 is FYNNEI. Trimming removed 3 bases at V and 2 bases at J, with 4 bases between. The CDR3 length is 12 residues. The CDR3 here is CASSERNYGYTF. CDR3 nucleotide sequence: TGTGCCAGCAGTGAGAGGAACTATGGCTACACCTTC.

The genes are TRBV6-5 and TRBJ1-6; 7 bases map to TRBD1. V lost 7 bases to trimming and J lost 0 bases; unmatched junction nucleotides: 3. Germline CDR1 is MNHEY and CDR2 is SVGAGI. The CDR3 runs 15 residues. The CDR3 here is CASKAGGSYNSPLHF. CDR3 bases: TGTGCCAGCAAGGCAGGGGGCTCCTATAATTCACCCCTCCACTTT.

A remark on this clonotype: This may be a read error, as it is one base from a much larger clone. The rearrangement joins TRBV27 to TRBJ2-1, with D tentatively TRBD1 (7 bases). Trimming left V 8 bases short and J 0 bases short, with 17 bases between. The CDR3 is 16 amino acids. Germline-derived CDR1 and CDR2 are MNHEY and SMNVEV (reference sequence). The CDR3 loop is CASRLRGDSSYNEQFF. The CDR3 DNA sequence: TGTGCCAGCCGACTGCGCGGGGACAGCTCCTACAATGAGCAGTTCTTC.

This clonotype appeared once. The chain is built from TRBV5-6 and TRBJ1-2, with TRBD1 identical over 8 bases. Germline CDR1 SGHDT, CDR2 YYEEEE. V lost 0 bases, J lost 7 bases, and 2 bases stayed unmatched. The CDR3 is 13 residues long. For the CDR3, the DNA is TGTGCCAGCAGCTTGGGGGACAGGTTTGGCTACACCTTC. This encodes CASSLGDRFGYTF.